The clone carrying this T cell receptor beta chain turned up a few times. Its antigen is undetermined. Per germline, CDR1 SEHNR and CDR2 FQNEAQ (reference sequence). CDR3 length equals 13 residues. Trimming cost V 1 base and J 14 bases, with 15 bases left between them. This sample was included in a study of blood T cells in healthy people across ages. In the study overall: T cells yielded about one barcoded beta molecule per two cells through template switching. Overall study findings and caveats: Diversity was estimated from one million T cells, and these estimates were considered underestimates. Among T cells, TCR beta diversity per million cells dropped roughly linearly as age rose.

Combining a sample-barcoded 5' primer with a J-beta primer mix, a second PCR ran for roughly 7 to 11 cycles. Per-sample output comprised a minimum of 2.5 million paired-end reads containing CDR3. TCRdb recomputed calls from the 5' RACE reads with MiXCR, one row per CDR3 protein. Of about 730,000 distinct CDR3 sequences in the sample, 43% were seen once. The sequenced sample consisted of blood. The chain carries TRBV7-9 and TRBJ2-1, with D possibly being TRBD1 (5 bases). This receptor was obtained from a woman aged 60-75 years in good health. CDR3 nucleotide sequence: TGTGCCAGCAGCTTAGAGGGGCAGGGAAGAGAGTTCTTC. Encoded protein: CASSLEGQGREFF.